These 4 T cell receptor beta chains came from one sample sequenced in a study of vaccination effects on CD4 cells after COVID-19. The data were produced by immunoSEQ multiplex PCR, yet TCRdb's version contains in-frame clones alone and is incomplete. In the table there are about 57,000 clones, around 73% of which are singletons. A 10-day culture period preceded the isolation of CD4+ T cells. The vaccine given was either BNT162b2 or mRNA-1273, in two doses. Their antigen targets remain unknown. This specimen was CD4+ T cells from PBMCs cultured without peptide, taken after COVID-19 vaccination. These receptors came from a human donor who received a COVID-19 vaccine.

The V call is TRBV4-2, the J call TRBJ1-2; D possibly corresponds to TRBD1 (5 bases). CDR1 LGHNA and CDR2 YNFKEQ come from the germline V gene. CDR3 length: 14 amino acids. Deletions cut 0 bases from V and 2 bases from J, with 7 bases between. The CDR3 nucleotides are TGTGCCAGCAGCCAAGAGGGGGGAAACTATGGCTACACCTTC. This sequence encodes CASSQEGGNYGYTF.

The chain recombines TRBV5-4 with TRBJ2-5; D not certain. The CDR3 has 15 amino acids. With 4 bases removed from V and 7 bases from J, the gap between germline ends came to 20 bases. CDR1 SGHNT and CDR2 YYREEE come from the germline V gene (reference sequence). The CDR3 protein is CASSNSRSVPRTQYF. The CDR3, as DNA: TGTGCCAGCAGCAACAGCCGTTCTGTTCCTAGGACCCAGTACTTC.

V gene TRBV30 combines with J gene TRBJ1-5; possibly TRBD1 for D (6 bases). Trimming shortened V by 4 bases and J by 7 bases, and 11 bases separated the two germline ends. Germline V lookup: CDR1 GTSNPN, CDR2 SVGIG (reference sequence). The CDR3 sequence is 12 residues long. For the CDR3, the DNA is TGTGCCTGGACCAAAACAGGGCAGCCCCAGCATTTT. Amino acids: CAWTKTGQPQHF.

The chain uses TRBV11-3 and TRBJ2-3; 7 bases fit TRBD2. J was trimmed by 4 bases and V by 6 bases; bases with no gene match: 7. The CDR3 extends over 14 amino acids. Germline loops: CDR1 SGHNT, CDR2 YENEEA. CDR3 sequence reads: CASSSTSSADTQYF. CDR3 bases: TGTGCCAGCAGTTCGACTAGCTCGGCAGATACGCAGTATTTT.